The 11 T cell receptor beta chains below come from one sample, sequenced in a study of T cells after yellow fever vaccination. TCRdb reanalysed the 5' RACE reads using MiXCR and keeps one entry per CDR3 protein. The sample has about 630,000 distinct CDR3 sequences; 9% to 15% are singletons. Sequenced here: PBMCs, sampled on the day of the yellow fever booster vaccination. These receptor sequences come from a man aged 30 to 39 who received the YFV17D yellow fever vaccine.

This chain connects TRBV14 to TRBJ2-3, with 7 nucleotides matching TRBD2. In germline, CDR1 is SGHDN, CDR2 FVKESK. The CDR3 sequence is 14 residues long. Trimming removed 4 bases from V and 3 bases from J; junction bases left unmatched: 4. The CDR3 reads CASSLPGGTDTQYF. The CDR3, as DNA: TGTGCCAGCAGCCTCCCCGGGGGGACAGATACGCAGTATTTT.

This rearrangement joins TRBV20-1 to TRBJ1-6, with D possibly being TRBD1 (5 bases). Trimming left V 0 bases short and J 13 bases short, with 19 bases between. This CDR3 comprises 15 residues. Germline CDR1 and CDR2: DFQATT and SNEGSKA (reference sequence). The CDR3 is CSARDFRQGVAPLHF. DNA of the CDR3: TGCAGTGCTAGAGATTTTCGGCAGGGAGTGGCGCCCCTCCACTTT.

The genes are TRBV2 and TRBJ1-5; 7 bases are a match to TRBD1. This CDR3 contains 14 residues. Germline V gene data show CDR1 as SNHLY and CDR2 as FYNNEI. Losses at the gene ends were 3 bases for V and 4 bases for J; bases not matched to a gene: 3. CDR3 in amino acids: CASSDRGVNQPQHF. The CDR3 DNA reads as TGTGCCAGCAGTGACAGGGGGGTAAATCAGCCCCAGCATTTT.

This clonotype turned up a few times. The chain couples TRBV7-9 to TRBJ1-1; the D gene is possibly TRBD1 (5 bases). Germline assignment: CDR1 SEHNR and CDR2 FQNEAQ (reference sequence). V lost 2 bases to trimming and J lost 5 bases, with 12 bases between them. This CDR3 has 14 residues. This CDR3 reads CASSLLGEGTEAFF. The CDR3 DNA reads TGTGCCAGCAGCTTATTGGGGGAAGGGACTGAAGCTTTCTTT.

The chain recombines TRBV7-8 with TRBJ2-7; 9 bases are shared with TRBD2. CDR1 and CDR2 (germline): SGHVS, FQNEAQ. The V gene end was trimmed by 4 bases and the J gene end by 2 bases; junction bases not matched to a gene: 9. This CDR3 has 16 amino acids. Here the CDR3 reads CASSSRLAGLAYEQYF. In DNA form, the CDR3 reads TGTGCCAGCAGCTCTCGGCTAGCGGGACTCGCCTACGAGCAGTACTTC.

This clonotype was seen at least ten times. This chain uses TRBV20-1 with TRBJ2-3; D gene ambiguous. Germline assignment: CDR1 DFQATT and CDR2 SNEGSKA (reference sequence). This CDR3 has 13 residues. Trimming pared 0 bases from V and 5 bases from J, leaving 9 bases between. CDR3 DNA: TGCAGTGCTAGAGAGAATTTTGTAGATACGCAGTATTTT. This gives the protein CSARENFVDTQYF.

The genes are TRBV30 and TRBJ2-7, with 10 positions matching TRBD2. V dropped 2 bases and J dropped 7; count of bases not matched to a gene: 11. Germline CDR1 and CDR2: GTSNPN and SVGIG (reference sequence). The CDR3 contains 15 residues. CDR3: CAWSRTSGRAKEQYF. CDR3 DNA sequence: TGTGCCTGGAGTCGGACCAGCGGGAGGGCCAAAGAGCAGTACTTC.

This clonotype has just a few counts. V usage is TRBV6-6 and J usage is TRBJ2-1, with D possibly being TRBD2 (5 bases). CDR1 and CDR2 (germline): MNHNY, SVGAGI (reference sequence). CDR3 length equals 12 residues. V was shortened by 5 bases and J by 10 bases, with 12 bases between the two germline ends. CDR3 sequence reads: CASSPGLREQFF. As DNA, the CDR3 is TGTGCCAGCAGTCCTGGACTTAGGGAGCAGTTCTTC.

This clonotype was seen only a few times. The chain recombines TRBV24-1 with TRBJ2-1; 9 bases match TRBD1. The length of the CDR3 is 12 residues. The V gene's germline CDR1 is KGHDR and CDR2 SFDVKD. Trimming at V came to 6 bases and at J to 14 bases, leaving 7 bases not matched to a gene. The CDR3 DNA follows: TGTGCCACCAGTAAGGACAGGGGAATTGAGTTCTTC. Encoded protein: CATSKDRGIEFF.

The table lists this clonotype with many counts. The V and J genes are TRBV4-3 and TRBJ2-1; the D is unclear. Germline values: CDR1 LGHNA, CDR2 YSLEER. This CDR3 region has 15 residues. V was pared by 0 bases and J by 7 bases, with 13 bases between. The CDR3 loop is CASSQDSGNWNEQFF. For the CDR3, the DNA is TGCGCCAGCAGCCAAGATTCCGGCAATTGGAATGAGCAGTTCTTC.

The V gene is TRBV20-1, the J gene TRBJ2-3; D gene unclear. Deletions cut 2 bases from V and 2 bases from J, with 17 bases between. The CDR3 loop spans 16 amino acids. Germline CDR1 DFQATT, CDR2 SNEGSKA (reference sequence). DNA for the CDR3: TGCAGTGCTAGACCACCCAAAGGCCTTTACACAGATACGCAGTATTTT. The encoded protein is CSARPPKGLYTDTQYF.